Below are 30 T cell receptor beta chains sequenced from a single sample in a study of T cell repertoires in cytomegalovirus infection. TCRdb reprocessed the reads via MiXCR and lists one record per CDR3 protein. There are fewer than 200,000 distinct CDR3 sequences in the sample; roughly 9.8% occur only once, and 4.6% lies in the top ten. The sequenced material came from PBMCs. These receptor sequences come from a human donor in good health (CMV status not recorded). Some clones in this sample may be carry-over from other donors' samples.

This clonotype was recorded at least ten times. The chain combines TRBV6-6 with TRBJ2-6; TRBD1 might be the D (5 bases). Trimming left V 8 bases short and J 5 bases short, with 13 bases between. The germline V gene encodes CDR1 MNHNY and CDR2 SVGAGI (reference sequence). The CDR3 runs to 14 residues. CDR3 sequence reads: CASHPQGWANVLTF. CDR3 DNA: TGTGCCAGCCATCCCCAGGGATGGGCCAACGTCCTGACTTTC.

This clonotype was seen repeatedly, ten times or more. The chain employs TRBV20-1 and TRBJ2-7; 8 bases fit TRBD2. V was pared by 2 bases and J by 0 bases, with 3 bases of the junction left unmatched. This CDR3 has 14 amino acids. Germline CDR1 DFQATT, CDR2 SNEGSKA (reference sequence). The DNA of the CDR3 is TGCAGTGCTAGAAGGACTAGCAGCTCCTACGAGCAGTACTTC. It translates to CSARRTSSSYEQYF.

This clonotype appeared many times. This chain links TRBV7-2 with TRBJ2-1, with TRBD2 matching over 9 bases. This CDR3 spans 12 amino acids. Per the germline V gene, CDR1 is SGHTA and CDR2 is FQGNSA. With V trimmed by 5 bases and J by 13 bases, 6 bases remained unmatched. The CDR3 protein is CASSVIAGDQFF. In DNA form, the CDR3 reads TGTGCCAGCAGCGTCATAGCGGGGGATCAGTTCTTC.

This clonotype came up a few times. This chain links TRBV10-3 with TRBJ2-1; the match to TRBD2 covers 13 bases. The CDR3 sequence is 13 residues long. Unmatched junction bases numbered 3, after V lost 8 bases and J lost 8 bases. Germline V lookup: CDR1 ENHRY, CDR2 SYGVKD. This CDR3 reads CAIGGLAGHEQFF. The CDR3 nucleotides are TGTGCCATCGGGGGACTAGCGGGGCATGAGCAGTTCTTC.

This chain joins TRBV6-2 or TRBV6-3 and TRBJ1-2, with D perhaps TRBD1 (5 bases). Germline lookup yields CDR1 MNHEY and CDR2 SVGEGT. CDR3 size: 14 residues. Trimming stripped 0 bases from V and 3 bases from J, with 8 bases between. CDR3: CASSYSRVDYGYTF. In DNA, the CDR3 is TGTGCCAGCAGTTACTCCAGGGTTGACTATGGCTACACCTTC.

This clonotype occurred many times. The rearrangement links TRBV6-2 or TRBV6-3 to TRBJ1-2; a weak D match, TRBD1 (5 bases). This CDR3 has 15 amino acids. Germline assignment: CDR1 MNHEY and CDR2 SVGEGT. Trimming pared 6 bases from V and 8 bases from J, leaving 22 bases between. DNA for the CDR3: TGTGCCAGCAGCCCCGAGGTGGGACGGACTACGGGCTACACCTTC. This sequence encodes CASSPEVGRTTGYTF.

This clonotype was observed at least ten times. The V call is TRBV7-9, the J call TRBJ1-4; TRBD1 might be the D (5 bases). Trimming cost V 2 bases and J 8 bases, with 9 bases left between them. Germline lookup yields CDR1 SEHNR and CDR2 FQNEAQ (reference sequence). The CDR3 sequence is 13 residues long. The CDR3: CASSLPGGEKLFF. CDR3 coding DNA: TGTGCCAGCAGCTTACCGGGGGGAGAAAAACTGTTTTTT.

This clonotype has just a few counts. The rearrangement links TRBV15 to TRBJ2-1; D may be TRBD2 (5 bases). The CDR3 runs to 12 residues. Germline assignment: CDR1 LNHNV and CDR2 YYDKDF (reference sequence). The ends were cut back, 0 bases at V and 15 bases at J, with 12 bases in the middle. CDR3 coding DNA: TGTGCCACCAGCAGAGATCGGGGTTTCGCGTTCTTC. Amino acids: CATSRDRGFAFF.

The rearrangement joins TRBV7-9 to TRBJ2-3; D is uncertain. Germline loops: CDR1 SEHNR, CDR2 FQNEAQ (reference sequence). The ends were cut back, 2 bases at V and 3 bases at J, with 12 bases in the middle. CDR3 length: 15 amino acids. The CDR3 is CASSLWSRETDTQYF. The CDR3 DNA sequence: TGTGCCAGCAGCTTATGGTCCCGTGAGACAGATACGCAGTATTTT.

This clonotype appeared a few times. The rearrangement links TRBV5-1 to TRBJ1-4; 7 bases are a match to TRBD1. With V trimmed by 3 bases and J by 8 bases, 4 bases remained unmatched. The CDR3 length is 13 residues. CDR1 and CDR2 (germline): SGHRS, YFSETQ. CDR3 region: CASSSGTVEKLFF. DNA of the CDR3: TGCGCCAGCAGCTCGGGGACAGTCGAAAAACTGTTTTTT. Full variable domain (remainder filled in from reference TRBV5-1 and TRBJ1-4): KAGVTQTPRYLIKTRGQQVTLSCSPISGHRSVSWYQQTPGQGLQFLFEYFSETQRNKGNFPGRFSGRQFSNSRSEMNVSTLELGDSALYLCASSSGTVEKLFFGSGTQLSVL.

This clonotype was detected many times. The CDR3 DNA follows: TGTGCCAGCAGCTTATTTCCTAGCGGGAGAGGGAGCACAGATACGCAGTATTTT. Translated: CASSLFPSGRGSTDTQYF. V gene TRBV7-2 combines with J gene TRBJ2-3, with 10 positions matching TRBD2. V dropped 2 bases and J dropped 0; count of bases not matched to a gene: 8. Germline-derived CDR1 and CDR2 are SGHTA and FQGNSA. CDR3 length equals 18 residues.

This chain uses TRBV20-1 with TRBJ2-1, with TRBD2 matching over 8 bases. The germline V gene has CDR1 DFQATT and CDR2 SNEGSKA (reference sequence). Trimming cost V 4 bases and J 3 bases; bases outside gene matches: 2. The CDR3 extends over 13 amino acids. CDR3 nucleotide sequence: TGCAGTGCTAACGGGGGGGTCTACAATGAGCAGTTCTTC. Translated, it gives CSANGGVYNEQFF.

At least ten counts were recorded for this clonotype. The genes are TRBV11-2 and TRBJ2-5; 9 bases fit TRBD2. The germline CDR1 and CDR2 sequences are SGHAT and FQNNGV. V lost 7 bases to trimming and J lost 6 bases; unmatched junction nucleotides: 9. The CDR3 is 14 residues long. CDR3 coding DNA: TGTGCCAGCACCGTTGGGCGGGGGGGCCAGACCCAGTACTTC. Encoded protein: CASTVGRGGQTQYF.

In its sample, this clonotype was seen many times. The chain joins TRBV28 to TRBJ1-3; D not certain. Trimming took 2 bases from V and 0 from J, leaving 5 bases between them. CDR1 MDHEN and CDR2 SYDVKM come from the germline V gene. This CDR3 has 14 amino acids. The CDR3 here is CASSLPISGNTIYF. In DNA, the CDR3 is TGTGCCAGCAGTTTACCTATCTCTGGAAACACCATATATTTT.

This clonotype was found many times. V is TRBV10-3 and J is TRBJ2-1; the match to TRBD2 covers 8 bases. Germline CDR1 reads ENHRY; CDR2 reads SYGVKD. CDR3 length: 15 amino acids. With 8 bases clipped from V and 4 bases from J, the junction kept 10 bases outside the gene matches. CDR3 bases: TGTGCCATCGCCAGAACTAGCGGCAGTTACAATGAGCAGTTCTTC. Translated, it gives CAIARTSGSYNEQFF.

This clonotype was seen many times. V and J are TRBV20-1 and TRBJ1-2; D not resolved. Germline loops: CDR1 DFQATT, CDR2 SNEGSKA (reference sequence). The CDR3 extends over 16 amino acids. V was shortened by 0 bases and J by 7 bases, with 21 bases between the two germline ends. CDR3 in DNA: TGCAGTGCTAGAGATCCGCGGCAGGACCTACTATCTGGCTACACCTTC. Its translation: CSARDPRQDLLSGYTF.

This clonotype was observed at least ten times. The chain has TRBV5-6 and TRBJ1-1; possible D gene TRBD1, 5 bases. Germline CDR1 reads SGHDT; CDR2 reads YYEEEE. CDR3 length: 13 residues. The ends were cut back, 2 bases at V and 5 bases at J, with 10 bases in the middle. CDR3 coding DNA: TGTGCCAGCAGCTTCGTGGAGGGGACTGAAGCTTTCTTT. Protein product: CASSFVEGTEAFF.

The chain combines TRBV13 with TRBJ2-6, with TRBD2 matching 9 bases. Germline V lookup: CDR1 PRHDT, CDR2 FYEKMQ (reference sequence). Trimming took 0 bases from V and 2 from J; bases not matched to a gene: 5. CDR3 length: 18 residues. CDR3 protein: CASSLGRLAGTGANVLTF. The CDR3 DNA reads as TGTGCCAGCAGCTTAGGCCGGCTAGCGGGAACTGGGGCCAACGTCCTGACTTTC. Full variable domain (outside the CDR3, taken from reference TRBV13 and TRBJ2-6): AAGVIQSPRHLIKEKRETATLKCYPIPRHDTVYWYQQGPGQDPQFLISFYEKMQSDKGSIPDRFSAQQFSDYHSELNMSSLELGDSALYFCASSLGRLAGTGANVLTFGAGSRLTVL.

This clonotype has ten or more counts. The rearrangement joins TRBV7-2 to TRBJ1-1; no firm D call. The germline V gene has CDR1 SGHTA and CDR2 FQGNSA. The CDR3 covers 14 residues. Trimming pared 2 bases from V and 4 bases from J, leaving 11 bases between. CDR3 loop: CASSLLPGSTEAFF. CDR3 coding DNA: TGTGCCAGCAGCTTATTGCCGGGGAGCACTGAAGCTTTCTTT.

The chain has TRBV29-1 and TRBJ1-1, with D unclear. The V gene's germline CDR1 is SQVTM and CDR2 ANQGSEA. The V and J ends lost 2 bases and 9 bases respectively, with 19 bases between them. This CDR3 has 14 amino acids. CDR3 loop: CSVESVGPVRKAFF. The CDR3 DNA sequence: TGCAGCGTTGAAAGTGTCGGGCCCGTCCGGAAAGCTTTCTTT.

In this sample, this clonotype turned up once. The chain recombines TRBV7-2 with TRBJ1-1; TRBD1 agrees at 9 bases. Germline V gives CDR1 SGHTA, CDR2 FQGNSA. J lost 5 bases, V lost 8 bases, and 6 bases had no gene match. This CDR3 contains 13 residues. The CDR3 protein is CASRRQGVTEAFF. CDR3 DNA: TGTGCCAGCCGACGACAGGGGGTTACTGAAGCTTTCTTT.

This clonotype was counted at least ten times. V usage is TRBV7-8 and J usage is TRBJ2-1; 10 bases agree with TRBD2. Losses at the gene ends were 5 bases for V and 7 bases for J; bases not matched to a gene: 14. The germline gives CDR1 SGHVS, CDR2 FQNEAQ. The CDR3 extends over 17 amino acids. The CDR3 DNA follows: TGTGCCAGCAGCCCAAATGGGGTAGCGGGAGGCGATAATGAGCAGTTCTTC. Its protein product is CASSPNGVAGGDNEQFF.

This clonotype was detected many times. The chain is built from TRBV7-2 and TRBJ1-4, with D possibly being TRBD1 (5 bases). The germline gives CDR1 SGHTA, CDR2 FQGNSA. The CDR3 covers 15 residues. Trimming removed 4 bases from V and 8 bases from J, with 17 bases in between. CDR3 nucleotides: TGTGCCAGCAGCTCATGGGGCAGTTCTCGGGAAAAACTGTTTTTT. This encodes CASSSWGSSREKLFF.

This clonotype turned up a few times. V is TRBV11-2 and J is TRBJ1-5, with 7 positions matching TRBD1. The CDR3 runs 15 residues. Trimming removed 3 bases from V and 3 bases from J; junction bases left unmatched: 5. Germline V gives CDR1 SGHAT, CDR2 FQNNGV. CDR3 bases: TGTGCCAGCAGCTTGGGCACAGGGGCCAATCAGCCCCAGCATTTT. It encodes CASSLGTGANQPQHF.

The V gene is TRBV5-4, the J gene TRBJ2-5; maybe TRBD2 (5 bases). The germline gives CDR1 SGHNT, CDR2 YYREEE (reference sequence). The CDR3 has 17 residues. Trimming pared 0 bases from V and 1 base from J, leaving 16 bases between. The CDR3 region has the DNA TGTGCCAGCAGCTTGGATCTTAGGAGCGGTATCCAAGAGACCCAGTACTTC. Translated: CASSLDLRSGIQETQYF.

This clonotype was counted many times. The chain couples TRBV7-2 to TRBJ1-1; 7 nucleotides match TRBD1. Germline CDR1 is SGHTA and CDR2 is FQGNSA. The ends lost 5 bases at V and 7 bases at J; junction bases unmatched: 10. The CDR3 has 14 amino acids. DNA for the CDR3: TGTGCCAGCAGCAAACCAGACAGGGCAGATGAAGCTTTCTTT. Translated: CASSKPDRADEAFF.

The sample holds many counts of this clonotype. J is TRBJ2-3 and V is TRBV12-3 or TRBV12-4, with a possible D match to TRBD1 (5 bases). The CDR3 contains 16 residues. Trimming stripped 1 base from V and 0 bases from J, with 11 bases between. CDR3 in amino acids: CASSLERQPSTDTQYF. CDR3 nucleotide sequence: TGTGCCAGCAGTTTAGAAAGACAGCCTAGCACAGATACGCAGTATTTT.

This sequence joins TRBV28 and TRBJ2-4; 13 nucleotides align to TRBD2. The junction had 11 bases not matched to a gene; V was cut back by 5 bases and J by 16 bases. Germline V gene sequence: CDR1 MDHEN, CDR2 SYDVKM. The CDR3 consists of 14 residues. CDR3 region: CASSQTSGGLSVYF. CDR3 in DNA: TGTGCCAGCAGTCAGACTAGCGGGGGGTTAAGTGTTTACTTC.

This clonotype has a count of ten or more. The genes are TRBV19 and TRBJ1-1; tentatively, D is TRBD1 (5 bases). The CDR3 covers 15 residues. CDR1 LNHDA and CDR2 SQIVND come from the germline V gene (reference sequence). Trimming stripped 5 bases from V and 1 base from J, with 14 bases between. As DNA, the CDR3 is TGTGCCAGTAGTCAGGTGGATAGGGGGAACACTGAAGCTTTCTTT. It codes for CASSQVDRGNTEAFF.

This clonotype was detected ten times or more. The chain carries TRBV7-9 and TRBJ1-4; no clear D. The CDR3 covers 12 residues. Deletions cut 5 bases from V and 5 bases from J, with 6 bases between. Germline V gives CDR1 SEHNR, CDR2 FQNEAQ (reference sequence). CDR3 in amino acids: CASSPSNEKLFF. In DNA form, the CDR3 reads TGTGCCAGCAGCCCCTCCAATGAAAAACTGTTTTTT.